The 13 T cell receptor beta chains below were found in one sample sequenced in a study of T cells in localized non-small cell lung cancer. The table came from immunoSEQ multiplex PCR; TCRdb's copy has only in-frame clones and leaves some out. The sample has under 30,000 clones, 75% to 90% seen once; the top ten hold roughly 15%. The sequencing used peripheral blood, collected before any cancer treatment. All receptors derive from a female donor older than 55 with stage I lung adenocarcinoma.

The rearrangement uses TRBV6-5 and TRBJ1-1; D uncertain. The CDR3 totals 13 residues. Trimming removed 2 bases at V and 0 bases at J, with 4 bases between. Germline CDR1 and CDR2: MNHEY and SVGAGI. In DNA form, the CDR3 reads TGTGCCAGCAGTTACGTCTTGAACACTGAAGCTTTCTTT. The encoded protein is CASSYVLNTEAFF.

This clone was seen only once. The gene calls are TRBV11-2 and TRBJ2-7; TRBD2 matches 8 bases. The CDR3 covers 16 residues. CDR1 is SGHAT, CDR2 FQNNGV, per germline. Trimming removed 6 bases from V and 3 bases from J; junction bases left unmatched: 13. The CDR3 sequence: CASSSAGGGAGYEQYF. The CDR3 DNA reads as TGTGCCAGCAGTTCAGCCGGGGGGGGCGCTGGCTACGAGCAGTACTTC.

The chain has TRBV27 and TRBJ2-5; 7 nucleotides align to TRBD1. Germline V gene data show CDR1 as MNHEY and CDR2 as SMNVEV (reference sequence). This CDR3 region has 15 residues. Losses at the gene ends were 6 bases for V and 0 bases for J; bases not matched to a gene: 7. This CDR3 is CASSTTGVYQETQYF. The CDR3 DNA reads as TGTGCCAGCAGCACCACAGGGGTCTACCAAGAGACCCAGTACTTC.

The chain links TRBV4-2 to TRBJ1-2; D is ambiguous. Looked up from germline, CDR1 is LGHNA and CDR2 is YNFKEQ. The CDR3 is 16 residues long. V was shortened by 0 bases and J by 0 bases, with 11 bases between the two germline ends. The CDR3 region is CASSQDGYSTNYGYTF. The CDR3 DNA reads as TGTGCCAGCAGCCAAGATGGATACAGCACTAACTATGGCTACACCTTC.

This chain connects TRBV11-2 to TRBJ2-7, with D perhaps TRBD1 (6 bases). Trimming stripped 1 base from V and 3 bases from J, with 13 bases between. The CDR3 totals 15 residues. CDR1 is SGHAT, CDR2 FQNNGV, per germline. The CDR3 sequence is CASSLVGTTVYEQYF. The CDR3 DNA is TGTGCCAGCAGCTTAGTTGGGACAACCGTCTACGAGCAGTACTTC.

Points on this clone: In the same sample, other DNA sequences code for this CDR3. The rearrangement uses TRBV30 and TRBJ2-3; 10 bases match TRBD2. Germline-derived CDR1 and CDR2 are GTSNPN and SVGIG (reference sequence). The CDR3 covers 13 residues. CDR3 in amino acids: CTSSGGTADTQYF. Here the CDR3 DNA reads TGTACCTCTAGCGGGGGAACGGCAGATACGCAGTATTTT.

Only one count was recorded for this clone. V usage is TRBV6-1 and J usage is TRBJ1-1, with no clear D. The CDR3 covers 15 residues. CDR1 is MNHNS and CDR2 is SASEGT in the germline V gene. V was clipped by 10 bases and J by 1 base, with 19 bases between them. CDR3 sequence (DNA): TGTGCCAACCCAGACACGACGCAAAGGAACACTGAAGCTTTCTTT. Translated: CANPDTTQRNTEAFF.

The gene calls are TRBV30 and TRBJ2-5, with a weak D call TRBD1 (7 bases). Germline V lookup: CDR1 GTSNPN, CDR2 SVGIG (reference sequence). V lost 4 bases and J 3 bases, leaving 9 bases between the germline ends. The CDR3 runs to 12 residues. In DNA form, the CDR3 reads TGTGCCTGGACAGGGGGGAAAGAGACCCAGTACTTC. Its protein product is CAWTGGKETQYF.

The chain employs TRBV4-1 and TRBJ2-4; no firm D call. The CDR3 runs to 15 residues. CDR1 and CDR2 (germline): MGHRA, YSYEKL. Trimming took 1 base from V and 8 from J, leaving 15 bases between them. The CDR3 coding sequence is TGCGCCAGCAGCCAAGTAGGCCGTCTGGTGGACATTCAGTACTTC. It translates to CASSQVGRLVDIQYF.

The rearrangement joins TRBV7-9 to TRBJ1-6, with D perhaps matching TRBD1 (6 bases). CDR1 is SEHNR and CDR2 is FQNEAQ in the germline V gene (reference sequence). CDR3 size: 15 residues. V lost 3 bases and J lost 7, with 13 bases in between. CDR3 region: CASSLLRGQNSPLHF. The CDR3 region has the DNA TGTGCCAGCAGCTTGTTGCGGGGGCAGAATTCACCCCTCCACTTT.

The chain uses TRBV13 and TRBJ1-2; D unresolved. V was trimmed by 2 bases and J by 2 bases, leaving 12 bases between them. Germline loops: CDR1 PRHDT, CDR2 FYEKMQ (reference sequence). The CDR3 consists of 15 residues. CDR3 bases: TGTGCCAGCAGCTTAAAGACAACTCTCAACTATGGCTACACCTTC. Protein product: CASSLKTTLNYGYTF. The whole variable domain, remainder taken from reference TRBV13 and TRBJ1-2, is AAGVIQSPRHLIKEKRETATLKCYPIPRHDTVYWYQQGPGQDPQFLISFYEKMQSDKGSIPDRFSAQQFSDYHSELNMSSLELGDSALYFCASSLKTTLNYGYTFGSGTRLTVV.

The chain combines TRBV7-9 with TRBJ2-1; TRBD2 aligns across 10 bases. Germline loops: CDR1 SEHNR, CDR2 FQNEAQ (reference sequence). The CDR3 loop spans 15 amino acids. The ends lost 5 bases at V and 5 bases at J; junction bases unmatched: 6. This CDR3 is CASSIRLAGDNEQFF. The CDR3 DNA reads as TGTGCCAGCAGCATCCGACTAGCGGGTGACAATGAGCAGTTCTTC.

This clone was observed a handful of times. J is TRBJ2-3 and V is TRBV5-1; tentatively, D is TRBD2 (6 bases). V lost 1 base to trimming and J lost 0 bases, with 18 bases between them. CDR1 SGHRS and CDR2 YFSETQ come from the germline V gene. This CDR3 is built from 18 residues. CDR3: CASSLTPPSGGSTDTQYF. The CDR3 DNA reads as TGCGCCAGCAGCTTGACCCCGCCGAGTGGGGGGAGCACAGATACGCAGTATTTT.